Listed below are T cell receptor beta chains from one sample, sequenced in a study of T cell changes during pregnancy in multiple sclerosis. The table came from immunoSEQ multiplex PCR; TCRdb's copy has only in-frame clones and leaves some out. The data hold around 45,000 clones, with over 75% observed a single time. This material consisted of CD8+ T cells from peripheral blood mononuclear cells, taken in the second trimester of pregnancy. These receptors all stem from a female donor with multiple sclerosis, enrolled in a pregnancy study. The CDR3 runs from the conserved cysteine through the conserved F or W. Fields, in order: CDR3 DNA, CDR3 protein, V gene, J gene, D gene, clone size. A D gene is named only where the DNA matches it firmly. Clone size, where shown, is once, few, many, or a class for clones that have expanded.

cdr3_nt: TGTGCCAGCACCCCCGGGGTTAGGTACGCAGATACGCAGTATTTT
cdr3_aa: CASTPGVRYADTQYF
v_call: TRBV27
j_call: TRBJ2-3
d_call: .
clone_size: .

cdr3_nt: TGCGCCAGCAGCCAAGAAGGGACTGACAATGAGCAGTTCTTC
cdr3_aa: CASSQEGTDNEQFF
v_call: TRBV4-1
j_call: TRBJ2-1
d_call: .
clone_size: .

cdr3_nt: TGTGCCAGCAGCATACTAGAAGGCTATGAGCAGTTCTTC
cdr3_aa: CASSILEGYEQFF
v_call: TRBV5-4
j_call: TRBJ2-1
d_call: .
clone_size: .

cdr3_nt: TGTGCCAGCAGTTCCCCGGTTGCAGATACGCAGTATTTT
cdr3_aa: CASSSPVADTQYF
v_call: TRBV6-5
j_call: TRBJ2-3
d_call: .
clone_size: .

cdr3_nt: TGTGCCAGTAGTTTTATGTCAGGGGGCATAAATGAGCAGTTCTTC
cdr3_aa: CASSFMSGGINEQFF
v_call: TRBV19
j_call: TRBJ2-1
d_call: TRBD1
clone_size: .

cdr3_nt: TGCAGCGTTGAAGGACAAGAGAACTATGGCTACACCTTC
cdr3_aa: CSVEGQENYGYTF
v_call: TRBV29-1
j_call: TRBJ1-2
d_call: .
clone_size: .

cdr3_nt: TGTGCCAGCAGCGACCCCCGCGAGTTAGGAGCTAACTATGGCTACACCTTC
cdr3_aa: CASSDPRELGANYGYTF
v_call: TRBV11-1
j_call: TRBJ1-2
d_call: .
clone_size: .

cdr3_nt: TGTGCCAGCAGTGATCCAGGGCCCGAACTTAGTTTC
cdr3_aa: CASSDPGPELSF
v_call: TRBV6-1
j_call: TRBJ2-7
d_call: .
clone_size: .

cdr3_nt: TGTGCCAGCAGTCGTTCCGGGACAGGTAATCAGCCCCAGCATTTT
cdr3_aa: CASSRSGTGNQPQHF
v_call: TRBV11-3
j_call: TRBJ1-5
d_call: TRBD1
clone_size: .

cdr3_nt: TGTGCCAGCAGCGGAAGCGGGGGGGGGCCTACGCAGTATTTT
cdr3_aa: CASSGSGGGPTQYF
v_call: TRBV9
j_call: TRBJ2-3
d_call: TRBD2
clone_size: .

cdr3_nt: TGTGCCAGCAGCTCTTTAGCGGGGGGGCACAATGAGCAGTTCTTC
cdr3_aa: CASSSLAGGHNEQFF
v_call: TRBV7-8
j_call: TRBJ2-1
d_call: TRBD2
clone_size: .

cdr3_nt: TGCGCCAGCAGCCTGGGACAAGTGAACACTGAAGCTTTCTTT
cdr3_aa: CASSLGQVNTEAFF
v_call: TRBV4-1
j_call: TRBJ1-1
d_call: .
clone_size: .

cdr3_nt: TGTGCCAGCAGCTTCCTAGGAAATGGGTACGAGCAGTACTTC
cdr3_aa: CASSFLGNGYEQYF
v_call: TRBV5-4
j_call: TRBJ2-7
d_call: .
clone_size: .

cdr3_nt: TGTGCCAGCCTAGGACAGGATATCTACGAGCAGTACTTC
cdr3_aa: CASLGQDIYEQYF
v_call: TRBV2
j_call: TRBJ2-7
d_call: TRBD1
clone_size: .

cdr3_nt: TGTGCCAGCAGCCCCGGGGGGGGCTGGAACACTGAAGCTTTCTTT
cdr3_aa: CASSPGGGWNTEAFF
v_call: TRBV7-3
j_call: TRBJ1-1
d_call: .
clone_size: .

cdr3_nt: TGTGCCAGCAGTACCGGAGGGGGCAGCGACGAGCAGTACTTC
cdr3_aa: CASSTGGGSDEQYF
v_call: TRBV6-6
j_call: TRBJ2-7
d_call: .
clone_size: once

cdr3_nt: TGTGCCAGCAGCTTGCACAGCCCGAACACTGAAGCTTTCTTT
cdr3_aa: CASSLHSPNTEAFF
v_call: TRBV5-5
j_call: TRBJ1-1
d_call: .
clone_size: .

cdr3_nt: TGTGCCAGTAGGGAATTAGCGGGGGGGCCCAATGAGCAGTTCTTC
cdr3_aa: CASRELAGGPNEQFF
v_call: TRBV19
j_call: TRBJ2-1
d_call: TRBD2
clone_size: .

cdr3_nt: TGTGCCAGCAGCTTATCCCAAGCGGGGAACACTGAAGCTTTCTTT
cdr3_aa: CASSLSQAGNTEAFF
v_call: TRBV7-6
j_call: TRBJ1-1
d_call: .
clone_size: .

cdr3_nt: TGTGCCAGCAGCGGCACAGACCCCTATAATGAAAAACTGTTTTTT
cdr3_aa: CASSGTDPYNEKLFF
v_call: TRBV9
j_call: TRBJ1-4
d_call: .
clone_size: .

cdr3_nt: TGTGCCAGCAGTGGGAGCGGGGGTCGAGATGAGCAGTTCTTC
cdr3_aa: CASSGSGGRDEQFF
v_call: TRBV9
j_call: TRBJ2-1
d_call: TRBD2
clone_size: .

cdr3_nt: TGTGCCAGCAGCAAGGGGACAGCAAACCAGCCCCAGCATTTT
cdr3_aa: CASSKGTANQPQHF
v_call: TRBV5-8
j_call: TRBJ1-5
d_call: TRBD1
clone_size: .

cdr3_nt: TGCGCCAGCAGCCAAGATCGGGGGGTAGGGTTCACTGAAGCTTTCTTT
cdr3_aa: CASSQDRGVGFTEAFF
v_call: TRBV4-1
j_call: TRBJ1-1
d_call: .
clone_size: .

cdr3_nt: TGTGCCAGCAGTTACTCATCAGGGACAAACGGTGAGCAGTTCTTC
cdr3_aa: CASSYSSGTNGEQFF
v_call: TRBV6-5
j_call: TRBJ2-1
d_call: .
clone_size: .

cdr3_nt: TGTGCCAGCGCCCTGGCAGACTACTACAATGAGCAGTTCTTC
cdr3_aa: CASALADYYNEQFF
v_call: TRBV11-2
j_call: TRBJ2-1
d_call: .
clone_size: once

cdr3_nt: TGTGCCAGCAGCGTAGATATAGGGCCAGAGGGCGGGGAGCTGTTTTTT
cdr3_aa: CASSVDIGPEGGELFF
v_call: TRBV9
j_call: TRBJ2-2
d_call: .
clone_size: .

cdr3_nt: TGTGCCAGCAGTGCAAGCGGGGCCGCCGCCAATGAGCAGTTCTTC
cdr3_aa: CASSASGAAANEQFF
v_call: TRBV6-4
j_call: TRBJ2-1
d_call: TRBD2
clone_size: .

cdr3_nt: TGTGCCAGCAGCCGACAGGCGGAATCCAGCGATGAGCAGTTCTTC
cdr3_aa: CASSRQAESSDEQFF
v_call: TRBV6-4
j_call: TRBJ2-1
d_call: .
clone_size: .

cdr3_nt: TGTGCCAGCAGCGCCGGGACAGGGTACGAGCAGTACTTC
cdr3_aa: CASSAGTGYEQYF
v_call: TRBV9
j_call: TRBJ2-7
d_call: TRBD1
clone_size: few

cdr3_nt: TGTGCCAGCAGCCCCTGGGAGGGTACGGGCATGTCTGGGGCCAACGTCCTGACTTTC
cdr3_aa: CASSPWEGTGMSGANVLTF
v_call: TRBV11-2
j_call: TRBJ2-6
d_call: TRBD2
clone_size: .

cdr3_nt: TGTGCCAGCAGTGACAGGGGATTTGCCTACGAGCAGTACTTC
cdr3_aa: CASSDRGFAYEQYF
v_call: TRBV6-6
j_call: TRBJ2-7
d_call: TRBD1
clone_size: .

cdr3_nt: TGTGCCAGTTCGACTAGCGGGGGAAACAATGAGCAGTTCTTC
cdr3_aa: CASSTSGGNNEQFF
v_call: TRBV19
j_call: TRBJ2-1
d_call: TRBD2
clone_size: .

cdr3_nt: TGTGCCAGCAGCCCCGGGACTAGCGGGATCGGGGGGACCGGGGAGCTGTTTTTT
cdr3_aa: CASSPGTSGIGGTGELFF
v_call: TRBV7-6
j_call: TRBJ2-2
d_call: TRBD2
clone_size: .

cdr3_nt: TGTGCCAGCAGCTTAGGCCGTAGTCAGCCCCAGCATTTT
cdr3_aa: CASSLGRSQPQHF
v_call: TRBV13
j_call: TRBJ1-5
d_call: .
clone_size: .

cdr3_nt: TGTGCCAGCAGTTTGCCCGGGACAGGGTATCCTCTAGGCTACACCTTC
cdr3_aa: CASSLPGTGYPLGYTF
v_call: TRBV5-5
j_call: TRBJ1-2
d_call: TRBD1
clone_size: .

cdr3_nt: TGTGCCAGTAGTATTGGCCTAGAGTACAATGAGCAGTTCTTC
cdr3_aa: CASSIGLEYNEQFF
v_call: TRBV19
j_call: TRBJ2-1
d_call: .
clone_size: .

cdr3_nt: TGTGCCAGCAGTTCCGACGGGATTCCGAGCACAGATACGCAGTATTTT
cdr3_aa: CASSSDGIPSTDTQYF
v_call: TRBV6-6
j_call: TRBJ2-3
d_call: .
clone_size: .

cdr3_nt: TGTGCCAGCAGCCAAGCTGAGGAAGCTACAACCACCTACGAGCAGTACTTC
cdr3_aa: CASSQAEEATTTYEQYF
v_call: TRBV4-2
j_call: TRBJ2-7
d_call: .
clone_size: .

cdr3_nt: TGTGCCAGCAGTTTATGGGGGGGCGATGAAAAACTGTTTTTT
cdr3_aa: CASSLWGGDEKLFF
v_call: TRBV27
j_call: TRBJ1-4
d_call: .
clone_size: .

cdr3_nt: TGCAGCGTTGAGTCAACTGAAGCTTTCTTT
cdr3_aa: CSVESTEAFF
v_call: TRBV29-1
j_call: TRBJ1-1
d_call: .
clone_size: .

cdr3_nt: TGTGCCAGCAGTTTCGGACCTGGTCAGGGGGGTGGTCTTGGGAGCAATCAGCCCCAGCATTTT
cdr3_aa: CASSFGPGQGGGLGSNQPQHF
v_call: TRBV28
j_call: TRBJ1-5
d_call: TRBD1
clone_size: .

cdr3_nt: TGTGCCAGCAGCAAAAGGGAGTTACACATTCAGTACTTC
cdr3_aa: CASSKRELHIQYF
v_call: TRBV6-5
j_call: TRBJ2-4
d_call: .
clone_size: .

cdr3_nt: TGCGCCAGCAGCCAAGGTTTGGGACAGTCCTTTTGGCAGTACTTC
cdr3_aa: CASSQGLGQSFWQYF
v_call: TRBV4-1
j_call: TRBJ2-7
d_call: TRBD1
clone_size: .

cdr3_nt: TGTGCCAGCAGTGAAGCAGCGGGGGGCCCAGATACGCAGTATTTT
cdr3_aa: CASSEAAGGPDTQYF
v_call: TRBV6-1
j_call: TRBJ2-3
d_call: TRBD2
clone_size: .

cdr3_nt: TGCGCCAGCAGTTTGAACGGACAGGTCGGCCACGAGCAGTACTTC
cdr3_aa: CASSLNGQVGHEQYF
v_call: TRBV5-1
j_call: TRBJ2-7
d_call: TRBD1
clone_size: .

cdr3_nt: TGTGCCAGCAGTCCCCTCTGGGGGGTATATGGCTACACCTTC
cdr3_aa: CASSPLWGVYGYTF
v_call: TRBV27
j_call: TRBJ1-2
d_call: .
clone_size: .

cdr3_nt: TGTGCCAGCAGTCCCCTGGGTCGGAGCTATGGCTACACCTTC
cdr3_aa: CASSPLGRSYGYTF
v_call: TRBV28
j_call: TRBJ1-2
d_call: .
clone_size: .

cdr3_nt: TGTGCCAGTAGTATAATCGCACAGGGCAGAGCTTTCTTT
cdr3_aa: CASSIIAQGRAFF
v_call: TRBV19
j_call: TRBJ1-1
d_call: .
clone_size: .

cdr3_nt: TGCAGCGTTGGACAGAGGAACACCGGGGAGCTGTTTTTT
cdr3_aa: CSVGQRNTGELFF
v_call: TRBV29-1
j_call: TRBJ2-2
d_call: .
clone_size: .

cdr3_nt: TGTGCCAGCAGCCCCGGTCTCTCCTACGAGCAGTACTTC
cdr3_aa: CASSPGLSYEQYF
v_call: TRBV7-9
j_call: TRBJ2-7
d_call: .
clone_size: .

cdr3_nt: TGCGCCAGCAGCCAAACCGGACAGGGATACTACGAGCAGTACTTC
cdr3_aa: CASSQTGQGYYEQYF
v_call: TRBV4-1
j_call: TRBJ2-7
d_call: TRBD1
clone_size: .

cdr3_nt: TGTGCCATCGAACCTGCTGACAGGGCCAACTATGGCTACACCTTC
cdr3_aa: CAIEPADRANYGYTF
v_call: TRBV2
j_call: TRBJ1-2
d_call: TRBD1
clone_size: .

cdr3_nt: TGTGCCAGCAGCCTTACGCAGGGCCCGAACACTGAAGCTTTCTTT
cdr3_aa: CASSLTQGPNTEAFF
v_call: TRBV13
j_call: TRBJ1-1
d_call: .
clone_size: .

cdr3_nt: TGTGCCAGCAGCTTAGATTCGGAGGGGGAGGGGTTGCAGCAGTACTTC
cdr3_aa: CASSLDSEGEGLQQYF
v_call: TRBV11-2
j_call: TRBJ2-7
d_call: .
clone_size: .